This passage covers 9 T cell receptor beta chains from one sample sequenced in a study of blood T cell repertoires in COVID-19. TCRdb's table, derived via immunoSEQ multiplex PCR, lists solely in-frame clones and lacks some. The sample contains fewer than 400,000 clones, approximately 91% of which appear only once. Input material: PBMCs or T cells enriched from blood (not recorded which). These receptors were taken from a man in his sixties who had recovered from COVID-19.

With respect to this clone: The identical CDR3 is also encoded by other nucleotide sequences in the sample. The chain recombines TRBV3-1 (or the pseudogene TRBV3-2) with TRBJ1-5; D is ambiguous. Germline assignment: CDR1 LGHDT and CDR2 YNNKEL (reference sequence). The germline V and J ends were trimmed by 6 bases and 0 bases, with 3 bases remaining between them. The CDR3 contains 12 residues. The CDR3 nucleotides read TGTGCCAGCAGTTATAGCAATCAGCCCCAGCATTTT. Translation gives CASSYSNQPQHF.

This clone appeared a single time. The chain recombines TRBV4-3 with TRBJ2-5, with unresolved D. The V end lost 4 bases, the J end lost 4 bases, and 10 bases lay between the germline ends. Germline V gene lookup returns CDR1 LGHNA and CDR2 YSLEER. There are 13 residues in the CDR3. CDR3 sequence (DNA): TGCGCCAGCAGCCCGCGACATGGAGAGACCCAGTACTTC. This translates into CASSPRHGETQYF.

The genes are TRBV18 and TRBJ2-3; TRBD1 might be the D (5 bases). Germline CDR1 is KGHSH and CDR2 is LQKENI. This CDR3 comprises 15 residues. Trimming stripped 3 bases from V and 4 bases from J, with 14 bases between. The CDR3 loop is CASSPLGQGADTQYF. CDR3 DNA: TGTGCCAGCTCACCGCTAGGGCAGGGCGCAGATACGCAGTATTTT. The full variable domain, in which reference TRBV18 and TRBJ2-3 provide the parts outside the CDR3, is NAGVMQNPRHLVRRRGQEARLRCSPMKGHSHVYWYRQLPEEGLKFMVYLQKENIIDESGMPKERFSAEFPKEGPSILRIQQVVRGDSAAYFCASSPLGQGADTQYFGPGTRLTVL.

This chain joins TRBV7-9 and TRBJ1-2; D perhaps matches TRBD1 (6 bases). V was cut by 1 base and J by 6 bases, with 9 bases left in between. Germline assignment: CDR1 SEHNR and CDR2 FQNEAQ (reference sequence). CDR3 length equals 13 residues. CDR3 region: CASSLDRQDGYTF. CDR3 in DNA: TGTGCCAGCAGCTTAGACCGACAGGATGGCTACACCTTC. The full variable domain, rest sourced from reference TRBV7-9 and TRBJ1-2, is DTGVSQNPRHKITKRGQNVTFRCDPISEHNRLYWYRQTLGQGPEFLTYFQNEAQLEKSRLLSDRFSAERPKGSFSTLEIQRTEQGDSAMYLCASSLDRQDGYTFGSGTRLTVV.

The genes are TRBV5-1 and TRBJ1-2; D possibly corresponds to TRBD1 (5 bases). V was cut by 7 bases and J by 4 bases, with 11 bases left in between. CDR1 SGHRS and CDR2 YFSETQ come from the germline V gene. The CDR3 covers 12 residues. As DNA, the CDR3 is TGCGCCAGCCGCCGGGACTCCTATGGCTACACCTTC. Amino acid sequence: CASRRDSYGYTF. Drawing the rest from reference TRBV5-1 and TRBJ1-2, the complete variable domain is KAGVTQTPRYLIKTRGQQVTLSCSPISGHRSVSWYQQTPGQGLQFLFEYFSETQRNKGNFPGRFSGRQFSNSRSEMNVSTLELGDSALYLCASRRDSYGYTFGSGTRLTVV.

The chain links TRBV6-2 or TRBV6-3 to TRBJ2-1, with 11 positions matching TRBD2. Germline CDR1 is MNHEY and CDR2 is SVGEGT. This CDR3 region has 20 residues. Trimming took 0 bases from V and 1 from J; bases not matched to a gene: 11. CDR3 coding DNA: TGTGCCAGCAGTTACTCGCCAACGCCTAGCGGGGGGATTTCCTACAATGAGCAGTTCTTC. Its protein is CASSYSPTPSGGISYNEQFF.

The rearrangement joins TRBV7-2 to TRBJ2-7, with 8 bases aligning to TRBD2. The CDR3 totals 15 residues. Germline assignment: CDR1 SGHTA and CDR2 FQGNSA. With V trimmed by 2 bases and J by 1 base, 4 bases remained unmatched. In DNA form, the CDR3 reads TGTGCCAGCAGCTTAAGCGGGAGTTTGTCCTACGAGCAGTACTTC. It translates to CASSLSGSLSYEQYF.

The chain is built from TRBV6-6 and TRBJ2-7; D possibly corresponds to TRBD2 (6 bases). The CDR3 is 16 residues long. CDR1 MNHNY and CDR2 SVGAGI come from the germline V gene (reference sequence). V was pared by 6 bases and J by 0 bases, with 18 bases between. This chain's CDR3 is CASREIRGGDSYEQYF. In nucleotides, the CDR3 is TGTGCCAGCAGGGAAATTAGAGGAGGGGACTCCTACGAGCAGTACTTC.

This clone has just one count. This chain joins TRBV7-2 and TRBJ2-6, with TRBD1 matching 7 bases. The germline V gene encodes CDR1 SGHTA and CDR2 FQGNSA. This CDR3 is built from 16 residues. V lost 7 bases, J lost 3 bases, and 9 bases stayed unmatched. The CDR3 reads CASIRTGTDGANVLTF. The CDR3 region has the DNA TGTGCCAGCATCCGGACAGGTACGGATGGGGCCAACGTCCTGACTTTC.